This T cell receptor beta chain was obtained from a study of T cells in Graves' hyperthyroidism and ophthalmopathy. Those patients with uncontrolled infection, other autoimmune disease, pregnancy or lactation were excluded. Clinical symptoms, serum thyroxine, TRAb, thyroid ultrasound and orbital computed tomography informed diagnoses. Cells are PBMCs isolated from 10 ml of fresh blood. TCR beta CDR3 region amplification was performed from RNA transcripts. First-round RT-PCR with HTBI primers amplified the TCR CDR3 region. MiXCR was run by TCRdb on the multiplex PCR reads, yielding one entry per CDR3 protein. Of about 400,000 distinct CDR3 sequences listed, more than 13% are singletons. Study-wide results and limits: The model forecast ophthalmopathy, anticipating it by a median approximately 6.1 months before onset.

Germline lookup yields CDR1 KGHDR and CDR2 SFDVKD. Trimming left V 5 bases short and J 0 bases short, with 10 bases between. The length of the CDR3 is 15 residues. Worth noting for this clonotype: No antigen is known for it.

This rearrangement joins TRBV24-1 to TRBJ2-1; D gene unclear. Sequenced input: blood. This TCR was recovered from a man in his fifties or sixties with Graves' ophthalmopathy. CDR3 DNA sequence: TGTGCCACCAGTGGCCCGCGGAGCTCCTACAATGAGCAGTTCTTC. Its protein is CATSGPRSSYNEQFF.